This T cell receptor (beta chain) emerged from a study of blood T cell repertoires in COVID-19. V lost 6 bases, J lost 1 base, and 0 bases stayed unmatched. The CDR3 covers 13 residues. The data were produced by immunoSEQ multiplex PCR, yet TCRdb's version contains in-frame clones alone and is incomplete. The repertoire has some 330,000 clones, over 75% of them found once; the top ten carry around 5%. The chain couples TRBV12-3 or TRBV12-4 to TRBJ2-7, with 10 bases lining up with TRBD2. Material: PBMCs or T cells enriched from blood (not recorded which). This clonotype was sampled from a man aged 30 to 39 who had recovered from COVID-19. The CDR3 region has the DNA TGTGCCAGCAGACTAGCGGGGTCCTACGAGCAGTACTTC. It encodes CASRLAGSYEQYF.